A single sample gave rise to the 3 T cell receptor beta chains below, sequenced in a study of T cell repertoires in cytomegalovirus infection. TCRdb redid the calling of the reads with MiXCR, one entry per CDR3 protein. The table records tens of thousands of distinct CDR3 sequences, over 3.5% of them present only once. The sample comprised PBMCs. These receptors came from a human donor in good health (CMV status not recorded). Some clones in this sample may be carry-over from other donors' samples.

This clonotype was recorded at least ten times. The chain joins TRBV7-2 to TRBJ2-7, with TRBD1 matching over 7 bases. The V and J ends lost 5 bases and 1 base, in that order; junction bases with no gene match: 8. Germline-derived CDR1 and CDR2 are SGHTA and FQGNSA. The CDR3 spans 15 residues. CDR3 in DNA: TGTGCCAGCAGCCCGTCCCGGGACAGATCCTACGAGCAGTACTTC. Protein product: CASSPSRDRSYEQYF.

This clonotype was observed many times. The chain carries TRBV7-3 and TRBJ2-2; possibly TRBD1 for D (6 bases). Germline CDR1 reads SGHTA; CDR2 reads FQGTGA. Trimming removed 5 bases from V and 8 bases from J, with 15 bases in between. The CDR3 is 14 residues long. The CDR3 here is CASSLYQGRGELFF. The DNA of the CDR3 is TGTGCCAGCAGCCTGTATCAGGGGCGGGGGGAGCTGTTTTTT.

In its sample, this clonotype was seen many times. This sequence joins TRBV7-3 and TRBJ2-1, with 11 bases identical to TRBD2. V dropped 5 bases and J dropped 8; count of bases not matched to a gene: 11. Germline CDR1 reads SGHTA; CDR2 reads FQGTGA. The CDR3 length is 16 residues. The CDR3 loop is CASSPSVAGGLDEQFF. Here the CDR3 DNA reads TGTGCCAGCAGCCCAAGCGTAGCGGGGGGGTTGGATGAGCAGTTCTTC. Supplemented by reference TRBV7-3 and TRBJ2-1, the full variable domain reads GAGVSQTPSNKVTEKGKYVELRCDPISGHTALYWYRQSLGQGPEFLIYFQGTGAADDSGLPNDRFFAVRPEGSVSTLKIQRTERGDSAVYLCASSPSVAGGLDEQFFGPGTRLTVL.